Shown below are 31 T cell receptor beta chains from a single sample sequenced in a study of post-analysis software for immune sequencing data. Study outcomes and limitations: There were five TRBV segments more frequent in patients than controls, and TRBV5-6, TRBV5-1 and TRBV20-1 were among them.

The TCR beta cDNA libraries carried unique molecular identifiers. MiXCR was run by TCRdb on the PCR reads, yielding one entry per CDR3 protein. Of about 770,000 distinct CDR3 sequences in the sample, 46% were seen once. No antigen has been assigned to these receptors. The material sequenced was blood. The receptors were sampled from a girl aged 10-17 years with multiple sclerosis.

V usage is TRBV5-6 and J usage is TRBJ2-3; 13 bases align to TRBD2. Germline V gene sequence: CDR1 SGHDT, CDR2 YYEEEE. The ends lost 0 bases at V and 0 bases at J; junction bases unmatched: 1. This CDR3 has 17 residues. CDR3: CASSLGGLAGSTDTQYF. CDR3 DNA sequence: TGTGCCAGCAGCTTGGGGGGACTAGCGGGGAGCACAGATACGCAGTATTTT.

This clonotype was seen repeatedly, ten times or more. The genes are TRBV20-1 and TRBJ2-7, with 7 bases matching TRBD1. The germline gives CDR1 DFQATT, CDR2 SNEGSKA (reference sequence). The CDR3 is 12 residues long. This CDR3 reads CSARQGSYEQYF. In nucleotides, the CDR3 is TGCAGCGCTCGACAGGGTTCCTACGAGCAGTACTTC.

The table lists this clonotype with a few counts. The genes are TRBV13 and TRBJ2-1, with 7 nucleotides matching TRBD2. This CDR3 spans 19 amino acids. Germline V gives CDR1 PRHDT, CDR2 FYEKMQ (reference sequence). V gave up 5 bases and J gave up 3 bases; unmatched junction bases: 19. CDR3 sequence reads: CASSGPGEEGGRGYNEQFF. CDR3 coding DNA: TGTGCCAGCAGCGGACCGGGGGAAGAGGGCGGGAGAGGCTACAATGAGCAGTTCTTC.

This chain links TRBV2 with TRBJ1-4; possible D gene TRBD1, 5 bases. The CDR3 covers 14 residues. The V gene lost 8 bases and the J gene lost 3 bases, with 13 bases spanning the gap. Germline V gene data show CDR1 as SNHLY and CDR2 as FYNNEI. The CDR3 here is CASQVGGANEKLFF. DNA for the CDR3: TGTGCCAGCCAAGTGGGGGGGGCTAATGAAAAACTGTTTTTT.

This clonotype has just a few counts. The chain joins TRBV12-5 to TRBJ1-1; TRBD1 might be the D (5 bases). This CDR3 is built from 15 residues. Germline CDR1 reads LGHNT; CDR2 reads FRNRAP. Between the trimmed V and J ends, which lost 1 base and 4 bases, there was a span of 13 bases. CDR3 DNA sequence: TGTGCTAGTGGTTTGGGGGGGGTTTTGGGCACTGAAGCTTTCTTT. It codes for CASGLGGVLGTEAFF.

Details on this clonotype: A much more abundant neighbour one base away suggests this may be a read error. The DNA for the CDR3 is TGTGCCGGCAGCTTACAGCAGCGGAGGACAGATACGCAGTATTTT. Protein sequence: CAGSLQQRRTDTQYF. V is TRBV7-2 and J is TRBJ2-3; maybe TRBD2 (5 bases). The germline V gene has CDR1 SGHTA and CDR2 FQGNSA. CDR3 length equals 15 residues.

V is TRBV11-2 and J is TRBJ2-7; the D gene is possibly TRBD1 (6 bases). The V end was cut by 4 bases, the J end by 0 bases, with 13 bases between. The germline V gene encodes CDR1 SGHAT and CDR2 FQNNGV. The CDR3 extends over 15 amino acids. The CDR3 bases are TGTGCCAGCAGCTCATTTCCAGGGGCCTCCTACGAGCAGTACTTC. Its protein product is CASSSFPGASYEQYF.

This chain links TRBV6-1 with TRBJ2-4; D not resolved. The CDR3 covers 13 residues. From germline, CDR1 is MNHNS and CDR2 SASEGT. V was trimmed by 0 bases and J by 6 bases, leaving 6 bases between them. The CDR3 reads CASSEAHLNIQYF. DNA for the CDR3: TGTGCCAGCAGTGAAGCGCATCTAAACATTCAGTACTTC.

Only a few counts were recorded for this clonotype. The chain combines TRBV12-3 or TRBV12-4 with TRBJ1-6; D unresolved. This CDR3 region has 14 residues. Trimming cost V 5 bases and J 10 bases, with 15 bases left between them. DNA for the CDR3: TGTGCCAGCAGTCCCGGGCCCACGGACTCACCCCTCCACTTT. Translation gives CASSPGPTDSPLHF.

This chain joins TRBV12-3 or TRBV12-4 and TRBJ1-5, with D maybe TRBD1 (6 bases). This CDR3 contains 15 residues. V dropped 6 bases and J dropped 0 bases, with 12 bases sitting between them. CDR3 DNA sequence: TGTGCCAGCAGCCAGGGGCCTCCTAGCAATCAGCCCCAGCATTTT. This codes for CASSQGPPSNQPQHF.

The V call is TRBV12-3 or TRBV12-4, the J call TRBJ2-5; 7 nucleotides agree with TRBD2. V was clipped by 6 bases and J by 5 bases; unmatched bases: 9. This CDR3 is built from 14 residues. CDR3 amino acids: CASRRTSTGETQYF. In DNA, the CDR3 is TGTGCCAGCAGACGGACTAGTACTGGGGAGACCCAGTACTTC.

This clonotype was detected many times. The V and J genes are TRBV7-2 and TRBJ2-7; 7 positions agree with TRBD1. With V trimmed by 5 bases and J by 7 bases, 11 bases remained unmatched. The CDR3 spans 14 residues. Germline assignment: CDR1 SGHTA and CDR2 FQGNSA. CDR3 sequence (DNA): TGTGCCAGCAGCATCCCGGGACAGCCCTGGGAGCAGTACTTC. Protein: CASSIPGQPWEQYF.

The chain joins TRBV4-3 to TRBJ2-3; 10 bases agree with TRBD2. The CDR3 runs 16 residues. Germline V CDR1 and CDR2: LGHNA, YSLEER. V gave up 1 base and J gave up 2 bases; unmatched junction bases: 3. As DNA, the CDR3 is TGCGCCAGCAGCCAAGTCCTAGCGGGAGTCACAGATACGCAGTATTTT. Residues: CASSQVLAGVTDTQYF.

This sequence joins TRBV15 and TRBJ1-1; D remains unclear. The V and J ends lost 0 bases and 8 bases respectively, with 16 bases between them. This CDR3 region has 15 residues. Germline V gives CDR1 LNHNV, CDR2 YYDKDF (reference sequence). The DNA of the CDR3 is TGTGCCACCAGCAGAGATAGAGATTGGCGAATCGAAGCTTTCTTT. This sequence encodes CATSRDRDWRIEAFF. Looking up the rest from reference TRBV15 and TRBJ1-1 gives the full variable domain: DAMVIQNPRYQVTQFGKPVTLSCSQTLNHNVMYWYQQKSSQAPKLLFHYYDKDFNNEADTPDNFQSRRPNTSFCFLDIRSPGLGDTAMYLCATSRDRDWRIEAFFGQGTRLTVV.

Only a few counts were recorded for this clonotype. The V call is TRBV29-1, the J call TRBJ2-7; maybe TRBD1 (5 bases). The V and J ends lost 1 base and 0 bases respectively, with 7 bases between them. This CDR3 spans 13 amino acids. From germline, CDR1 is SQVTM and CDR2 ANQGSEA. CDR3 amino acids: CSVEGDSSYEQYF. The DNA of the CDR3 is TGCAGCGTTGAAGGAGACAGCTCCTACGAGCAGTACTTC.

Written as DNA, the CDR3 is TGCAGCGTTGGACAGGGGGCAGGGAATGAGCAGTTCTTC. Translating it yields CSVGQGAGNEQFF. The V call is TRBV29-1, the J call TRBJ2-1; 10 positions match TRBD1. The germline V gene has CDR1 SQVTM and CDR2 ANQGSEA. V gave up 4 bases and J gave up 7 bases; unmatched junction bases: 4. The CDR3 covers 13 residues.

The sample holds a few counts of this clonotype. V and J are TRBV7-9 and TRBJ2-5; TRBD1 matches 9 bases. Trimming removed 5 bases from V and 5 bases from J; junction bases left unmatched: 9. From germline, CDR1 is SEHNR and CDR2 FQNEAQ (reference sequence). This CDR3 comprises 15 residues. The CDR3 loop is CASSTPGQGSETQYF. CDR3 sequence (DNA): TGTGCCAGCAGCACCCCGGGACAGGGCAGTGAGACCCAGTACTTC.

A few counts support this clonotype. The CDR3, as DNA: TGCAGTGCTGGGCATCTAGCGGGAGTCCAAGAGACCCAGTACTTC. This gives the protein CSAGHLAGVQETQYF. The gene calls are TRBV20-1 and TRBJ2-5; 10 bases are shared with TRBD2. V lost 5 bases to trimming and J lost 1 base; unmatched junction nucleotides: 7. CDR3 length equals 15 residues. Germline V gene sequence: CDR1 DFQATT, CDR2 SNEGSKA (reference sequence).

The chain uses TRBV7-9 and TRBJ2-7, with TRBD1 matching 7 bases. The CDR3 totals 15 residues. The germline gives CDR1 SEHNR, CDR2 FQNEAQ (reference sequence). Trimming at V came to 5 bases and at J to 5 bases, leaving 12 bases not matched to a gene. The DNA of the CDR3 is TGTGCCAGCAGCCCTCCGACAGGGTCGGTGGACGAGCAGTACTTC. Translation: CASSPPTGSVDEQYF.

On this clonotype itself: The junction differs from germline at one of its ends, possibly a read error. V usage is TRBV4-3 and J usage is TRBJ2-5; possibly TRBD2 for D (6 bases). Germline V gene data show CDR1 as LGHNA and CDR2 as YSLEER. The CDR3 totals 14 residues. The CDR3 sequence: CVSSQAGGDETQYF. CDR3 sequence (DNA): TGCGTCAGCAGCCAAGCCGGCGGGGATGAGACCCAGTACTTC.

This clonotype was picked up a small number of times. The genes are TRBV5-1 and TRBJ2-7; a weak D match, TRBD2 (6 bases). Trimming removed 4 bases at V and 9 bases at J, with 20 bases between. Germline V lookup: CDR1 SGHRS, CDR2 YFSETQ. There are 14 residues in the CDR3. This chain's CDR3 is CASSRVEGSHVQYF. DNA of the CDR3: TGCGCCAGCAGCCGGGTGGAGGGCTCGCACGTGCAGTACTTC.

The V gene is TRBV5-8, the J gene TRBJ1-2; D is possibly TRBD1 (6 bases). The germline V and J ends were trimmed by 1 base and 8 bases, with 12 bases remaining between them. The CDR3 has 13 residues. Germline V gives CDR1 SGHTS, CDR2 YDEGEE. The CDR3 is CASSLTGRRGYTF. CDR3 sequence (DNA): TGTGCCAGCAGCTTGACAGGGAGAAGGGGCTACACCTTC.

The chain carries TRBV28 and TRBJ2-5; 7 bases agree with TRBD2. With 6 bases clipped from V and 4 bases from J, the junction kept 17 bases outside the gene matches. This CDR3 region has 17 residues. Germline V gene data show CDR1 as MDHEN and CDR2 as SYDVKM. This CDR3 is CASSPNVREGRLETQYF. The CDR3 DNA reads as TGTGCCAGCAGCCCCAACGTTAGGGAGGGGCGGTTAGAGACCCAGTACTTC.

The rearrangement joins TRBV29-1 to TRBJ2-1; D may be TRBD2 (5 bases). Looked up from germline, CDR1 is SQVTM and CDR2 is ANQGSEA. The CDR3 extends over 12 amino acids. The V end lost 2 bases, the J end lost 7 bases, and 9 bases lay between the germline ends. The CDR3 sequence is CSVETRGNEQFF. The CDR3 DNA sequence: TGCAGCGTTGAAACTAGAGGTAATGAGCAGTTCTTC.

The V gene is TRBV5-1, the J gene TRBJ2-7, with 9 bases aligning to TRBD1. Trimming cost V 4 bases and J 6 bases; bases outside gene matches: 5. The CDR3 extends over 13 amino acids. CDR1 SGHRS and CDR2 YFSETQ come from the germline V gene. CDR3 protein: CASSIGTGLEQYF. DNA for the CDR3: TGCGCCAGCAGCATAGGGACAGGGCTCGAGCAGTACTTC.

This clonotype came up a few times. The chain is built from TRBV12-3 or TRBV12-4 and TRBJ1-5; no clear D gene. Trimming cost V 7 bases and J 4 bases, with 8 bases left between them. This CDR3 is built from 12 residues. The CDR3, as DNA: TGTGCCAGCACAACCCAAAATCAGCCCCAGCATTTT. It encodes CASTTQNQPQHF.

This chain uses TRBV24-1 with TRBJ2-5, with 10 positions matching TRBD1. The V gene's germline CDR1 is KGHDR and CDR2 SFDVKD. J lost 11 bases, V lost 2 bases, and 19 bases had no gene match. The CDR3 spans 18 residues. The CDR3 loop is CATSDSGTGDRHGGEQYF. The CDR3 coding sequence is TGTGCCACCAGTGATTCCGGGACAGGGGACCGCCACGGTGGGGAGCAGTACTTC.

This clonotype has a handful of counts. The rearrangement links TRBV10-3 to TRBJ2-5, with 9 bases identical to TRBD2. The J call may be mistaken, given a closer DNA end match to TRBJ2-7. The V gene's germline CDR1 is ENHRY and CDR2 SYGVKD. This CDR3 is built from 14 residues. CDR3 sequence reads: CAISRSGSGYEQYF. The CDR3 DNA is TGTGCCATCAGTCGTAGCGGGAGTGGGTACGAGCAGTACTTC.

There are a few counts of this clonotype. The CDR3, as DNA: TGTGCCAGCAGCCAAGACGGTCAGGGGGCAGATACGCAGTATTTT. It yields the protein CASSQDGQGADTQYF. The gene calls are TRBV4-2 and TRBJ2-3; 7 bases agree with TRBD1. Germline CDR1 reads LGHNA; CDR2 reads YNFKEQ. CDR3 size: 15 residues. Losses at the gene ends were 0 bases for V and 4 bases for J; bases not matched to a gene: 4.

The chain joins TRBV20-1 to TRBJ2-7; 12 bases agree with TRBD2. The CDR3 has 14 residues. Germline CDR1 and CDR2: DFQATT and SNEGSKA (reference sequence). J gave up 8 bases and V 4 bases, and 9 bases lay outside the gene matches. CDR3 bases: TGCAGTGCTACTTCTAGCGGGAGGGCCGGGAAGCAGTACTTC. It is translated as CSATSSGRAGKQYF.

V gene TRBV5-1 combines with J gene TRBJ1-4; tentatively, D is TRBD1 (5 bases). V was pared by 2 bases and J by 5 bases, with 13 bases between. The CDR3 contains 15 residues. Germline V lookup: CDR1 SGHRS, CDR2 YFSETQ. The CDR3 loop is CASSFRPGPNEKLFF. The CDR3 nucleotides read TGCGCCAGCAGCTTTCGTCCGGGACCAAATGAAAAACTGTTTTTT. Looking up the rest from reference TRBV5-1 and TRBJ1-4 gives the full variable domain: KAGVTQTPRYLIKTRGQQVTLSCSPISGHRSVSWYQQTPGQGLQFLFEYFSETQRNKGNFPGRFSGRQFSNSRSEMNVSTLELGDSALYLCASSFRPGPNEKLFFGSGTQLSVL.